The clone carrying this T cell receptor (beta chain) was observed at least ten times. Its target is unknown. V shed 1 base and J shed 2 bases, with 5 bases lying between them. Germline CDR1 is KGHSH and CDR2 is LQKENI. This CDR3 has 14 amino acids. This entry comes from a study of T cells after yellow fever vaccination. Via MiXCR, TCRdb re-called the 5' RACE reads, giving one row per CDR3 protein. The sample holds under 150,000 distinct CDR3 sequences; roughly 8% are singletons and the top ten take roughly 0.77%. Findings and caveats of the study: Reappearing after the booster were most of the clones from primary vaccination (less than 97% CD4, 85% to 90% CD8).

The specimen was CD4+ T cells sorted from PBMCs, collected 5 days after the yellow fever booster vaccination. V is TRBV18 and J is TRBJ2-2; D is ambiguous. The clonotype originates from a man between 25 and 39 years old who received the YFV17D yellow fever vaccine. The CDR3 sequence: CASSPLLNTGELFF. The CDR3 bases are TGTGCCAGCTCACCACTGCTTAACACCGGGGAGCTGTTTTTT. Looking up the rest from reference TRBV18 and TRBJ2-2 gives the full variable domain: NAGVMQNPRHLVRRRGQEARLRCSPMKGHSHVYWYRQLPEEGLKFMVYLQKENIIDESGMPKERFSAEFPKEGPSILRIQQVVRGDSAAYFCASSPLLNTGELFFGEGSRLTVL.